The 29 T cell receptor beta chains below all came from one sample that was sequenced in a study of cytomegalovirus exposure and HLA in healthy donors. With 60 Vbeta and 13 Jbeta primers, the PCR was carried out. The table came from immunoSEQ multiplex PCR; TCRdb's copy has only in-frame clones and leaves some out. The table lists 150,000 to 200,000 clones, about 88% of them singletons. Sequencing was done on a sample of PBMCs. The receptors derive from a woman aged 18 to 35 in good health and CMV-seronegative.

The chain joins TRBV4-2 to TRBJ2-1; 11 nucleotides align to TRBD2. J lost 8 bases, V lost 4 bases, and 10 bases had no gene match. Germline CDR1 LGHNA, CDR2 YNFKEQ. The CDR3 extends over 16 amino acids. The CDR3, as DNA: TGTGCCAGCAGCCGGCAGACTAGCGGGGAGGGGGATGAGCAGTTCTTC. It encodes CASSRQTSGEGDEQFF.

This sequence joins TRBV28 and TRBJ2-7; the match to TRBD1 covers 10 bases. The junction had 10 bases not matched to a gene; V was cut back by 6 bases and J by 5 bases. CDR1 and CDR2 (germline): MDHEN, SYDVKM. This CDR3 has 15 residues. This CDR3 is CASRTYRDRGHEQYF. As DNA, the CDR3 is TGTGCCAGCAGGACCTACCGGGACAGGGGACACGAGCAGTACTTC.

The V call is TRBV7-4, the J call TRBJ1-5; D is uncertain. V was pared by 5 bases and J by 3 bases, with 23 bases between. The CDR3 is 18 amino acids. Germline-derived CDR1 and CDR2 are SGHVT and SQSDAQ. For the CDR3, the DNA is TGTGCCAGCAGCGTGAGACTGGGATGGCGGGGTATCAATCAGCCCCAGCATTTT. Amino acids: CASSVRLGWRGINQPQHF.

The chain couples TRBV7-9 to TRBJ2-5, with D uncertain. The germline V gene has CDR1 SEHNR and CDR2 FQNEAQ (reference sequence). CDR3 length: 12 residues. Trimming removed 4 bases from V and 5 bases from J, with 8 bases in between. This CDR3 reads CASSSIRETQYF. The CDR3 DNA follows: TGTGCCAGCAGCTCAATCAGGGAGACCCAGTACTTC.

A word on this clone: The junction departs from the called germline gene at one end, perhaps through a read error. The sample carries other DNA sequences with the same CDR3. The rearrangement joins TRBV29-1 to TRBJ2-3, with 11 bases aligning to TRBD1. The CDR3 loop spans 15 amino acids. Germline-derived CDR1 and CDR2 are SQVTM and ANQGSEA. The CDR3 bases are TGCAGTGTTGAGGGGACAGGGGGGGGTACAGATACGCAGTATTTT. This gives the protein CSVEGTGGGTDTQYF.

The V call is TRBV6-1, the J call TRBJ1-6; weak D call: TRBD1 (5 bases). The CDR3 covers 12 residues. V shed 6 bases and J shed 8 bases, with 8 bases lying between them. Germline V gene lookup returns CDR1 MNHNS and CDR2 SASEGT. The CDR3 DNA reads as TGTGCCAGCAGAGCCAGGGATTCACCCCTCCACTTT. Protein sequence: CASRARDSPLHF.

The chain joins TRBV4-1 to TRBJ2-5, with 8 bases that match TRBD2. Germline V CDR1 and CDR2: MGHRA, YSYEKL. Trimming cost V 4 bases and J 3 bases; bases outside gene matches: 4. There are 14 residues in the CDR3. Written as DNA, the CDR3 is TGCGCCAGCAGCCCGGAAGCGGGAGAAGAGACCCAGTACTTC. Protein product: CASSPEAGEETQYF.

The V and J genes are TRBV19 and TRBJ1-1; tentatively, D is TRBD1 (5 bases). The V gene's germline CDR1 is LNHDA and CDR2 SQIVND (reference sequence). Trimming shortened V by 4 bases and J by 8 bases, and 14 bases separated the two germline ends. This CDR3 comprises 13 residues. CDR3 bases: TGTGCCAGTAGTACCCGGGCCGCAGGGGAAGCTTTCTTT. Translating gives CASSTRAAGEAFF.

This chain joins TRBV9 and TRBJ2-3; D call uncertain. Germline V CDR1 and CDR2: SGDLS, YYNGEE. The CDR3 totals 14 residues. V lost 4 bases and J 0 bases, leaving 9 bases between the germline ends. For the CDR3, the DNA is TGTGCCAGCAGCCCAGAGGCGAGCACAGATACGCAGTATTTT. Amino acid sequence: CASSPEASTDTQYF.

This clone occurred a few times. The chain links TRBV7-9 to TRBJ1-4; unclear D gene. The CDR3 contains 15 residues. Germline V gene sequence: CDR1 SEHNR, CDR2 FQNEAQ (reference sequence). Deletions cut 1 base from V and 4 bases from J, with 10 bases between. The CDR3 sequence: CASSLVKAGNEKLFF. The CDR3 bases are TGTGCCAGCAGCTTAGTCAAGGCGGGTAATGAAAAACTGTTTTTT.

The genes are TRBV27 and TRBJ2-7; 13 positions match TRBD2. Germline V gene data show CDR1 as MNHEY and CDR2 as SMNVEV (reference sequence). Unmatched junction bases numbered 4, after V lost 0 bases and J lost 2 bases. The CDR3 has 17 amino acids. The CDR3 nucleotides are TGTGCCAGCAGTTTATCAAGGGGGACTAGCGGGGCCTACGAGCAGTACTTC. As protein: CASSLSRGTSGAYEQYF.

The CDR3 here is CASSILAGGDNEQFF. The DNA for the CDR3 is TGTGCCAGTAGTATCCTAGCGGGGGGAGACAATGAGCAGTTCTTC. The genes are TRBV19 and TRBJ2-1; 11 positions match TRBD2. V shed 3 bases, J shed 5 bases, and the junction held 3 bases outside the gene matches. This CDR3 has 15 amino acids. Germline-derived CDR1 and CDR2 are LNHDA and SQIVND (reference sequence).

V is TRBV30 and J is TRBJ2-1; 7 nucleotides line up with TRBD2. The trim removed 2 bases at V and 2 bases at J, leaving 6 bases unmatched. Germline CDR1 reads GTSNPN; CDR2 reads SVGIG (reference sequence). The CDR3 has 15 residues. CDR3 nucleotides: TGTGCCTGGAGTTTCGGCAGCGGGGCCTACAATGAGCAGTTCTTC. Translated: CAWSFGSGAYNEQFF.

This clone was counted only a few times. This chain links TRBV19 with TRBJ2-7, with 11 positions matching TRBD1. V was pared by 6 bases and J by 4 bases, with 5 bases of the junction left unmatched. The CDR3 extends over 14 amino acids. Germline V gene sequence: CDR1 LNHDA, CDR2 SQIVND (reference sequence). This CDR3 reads CASSEGQGAYEQYF. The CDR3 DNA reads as TGTGCCAGTAGCGAAGGACAGGGGGCTTACGAGCAGTACTTC.

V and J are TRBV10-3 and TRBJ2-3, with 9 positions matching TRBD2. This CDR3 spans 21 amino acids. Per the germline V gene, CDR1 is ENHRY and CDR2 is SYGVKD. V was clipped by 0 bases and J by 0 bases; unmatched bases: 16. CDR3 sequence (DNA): TGTGCCATCAGTGAGTCGATAGTACTAGCGGGCTTACTTTATAGCACAGATACGCAGTATTTT. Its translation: CAISESIVLAGLLYSTDTQYF.

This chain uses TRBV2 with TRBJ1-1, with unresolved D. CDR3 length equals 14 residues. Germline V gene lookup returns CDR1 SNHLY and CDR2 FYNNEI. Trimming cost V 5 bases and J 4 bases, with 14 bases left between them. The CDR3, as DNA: TGTGCCAGCAGTACTTGGCTCGCGGTCACTGAAGCTTTCTTT. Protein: CASSTWLAVTEAFF.

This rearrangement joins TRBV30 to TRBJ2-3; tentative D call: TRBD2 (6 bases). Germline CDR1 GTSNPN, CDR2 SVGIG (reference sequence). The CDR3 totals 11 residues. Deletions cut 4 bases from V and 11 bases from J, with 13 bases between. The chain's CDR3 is CAWTEGREQYF. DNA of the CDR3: TGTGCCTGGACGGAGGGCAGAGAGCAGTATTTT.

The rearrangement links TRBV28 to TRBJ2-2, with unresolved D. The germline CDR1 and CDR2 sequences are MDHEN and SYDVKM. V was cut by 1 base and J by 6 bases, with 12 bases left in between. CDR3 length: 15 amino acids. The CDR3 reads CASSLYRYRSGELFF. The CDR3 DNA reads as TGTGCCAGCAGTTTATACAGATACCGGTCCGGGGAGCTGTTTTTT.

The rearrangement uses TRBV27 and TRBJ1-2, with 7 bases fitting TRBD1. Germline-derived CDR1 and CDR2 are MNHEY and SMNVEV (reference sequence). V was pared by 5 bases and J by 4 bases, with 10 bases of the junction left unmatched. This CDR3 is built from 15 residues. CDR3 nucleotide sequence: TGTGCCAGCAGTCCTTGGACAGGCCAGACCTATGGCTACACCTTC. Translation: CASSPWTGQTYGYTF.

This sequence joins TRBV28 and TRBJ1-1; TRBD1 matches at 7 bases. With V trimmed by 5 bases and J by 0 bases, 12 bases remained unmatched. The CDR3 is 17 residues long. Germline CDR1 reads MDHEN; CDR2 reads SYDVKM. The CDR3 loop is CASSPPDRFLMNTEAFF. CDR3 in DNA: TGTGCCAGCAGTCCTCCGGACAGGTTCTTAATGAACACTGAAGCTTTCTTT.

The CDR3, as DNA: TGTGCCAGCAGCTTATACAGCTATCAGCCCCAGCATTTT. This gives the protein CASSLYSYQPQHF. The chain has TRBV7-2 and TRBJ1-5, with no clear D. The CDR3 totals 13 residues. V was cut by 2 bases and J by 5 bases, with 7 bases left in between. Germline V lookup: CDR1 SGHTA, CDR2 FQGNSA.

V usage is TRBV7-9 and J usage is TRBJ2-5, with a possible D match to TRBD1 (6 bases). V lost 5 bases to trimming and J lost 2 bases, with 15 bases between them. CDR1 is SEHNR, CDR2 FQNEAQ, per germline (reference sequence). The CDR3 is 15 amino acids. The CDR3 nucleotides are TGTGCCAGCAGCCCAGGACAGACGATACAAGAGACCCAGTACTTC. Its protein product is CASSPGQTIQETQYF.

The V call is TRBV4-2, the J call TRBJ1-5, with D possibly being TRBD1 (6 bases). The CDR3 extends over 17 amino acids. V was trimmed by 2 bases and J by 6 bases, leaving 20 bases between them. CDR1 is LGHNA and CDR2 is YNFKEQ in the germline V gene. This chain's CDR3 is CASSQSPSGGLPQPQHF. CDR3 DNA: TGTGCCAGCAGCCAAAGCCCTTCGGGGGGCCTCCCTCAGCCCCAGCATTTT.

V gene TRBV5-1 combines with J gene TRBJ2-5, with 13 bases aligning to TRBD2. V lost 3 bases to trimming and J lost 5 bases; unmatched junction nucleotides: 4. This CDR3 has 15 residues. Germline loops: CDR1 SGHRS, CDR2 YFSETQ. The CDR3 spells CASSWGLAGWETQYF. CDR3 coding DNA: TGCGCCAGCAGCTGGGGACTAGCGGGATGGGAGACCCAGTACTTC.

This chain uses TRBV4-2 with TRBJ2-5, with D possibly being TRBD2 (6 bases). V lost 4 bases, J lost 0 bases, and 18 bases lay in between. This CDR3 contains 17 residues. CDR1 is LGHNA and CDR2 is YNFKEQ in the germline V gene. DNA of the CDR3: TGTGCCAGCAGCCCTATGGGACTGACCGAATACCAAGAGACCCAGTACTTC. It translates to CASSPMGLTEYQETQYF.

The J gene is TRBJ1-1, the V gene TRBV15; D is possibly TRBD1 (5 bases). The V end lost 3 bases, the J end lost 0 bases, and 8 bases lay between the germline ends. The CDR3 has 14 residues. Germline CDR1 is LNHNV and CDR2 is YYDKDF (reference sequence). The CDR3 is CATSSPTVNTEAFF. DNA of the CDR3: TGTGCCACCAGCAGCCCGACAGTGAACACTGAAGCTTTCTTT. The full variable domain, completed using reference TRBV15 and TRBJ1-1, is DAMVIQNPRYQVTQFGKPVTLSCSQTLNHNVMYWYQQKSSQAPKLLFHYYDKDFNNEADTPDNFQSRRPNTSFCFLDIRSPGLGDTAMYLCATSSPTVNTEAFFGQGTRLTVV.

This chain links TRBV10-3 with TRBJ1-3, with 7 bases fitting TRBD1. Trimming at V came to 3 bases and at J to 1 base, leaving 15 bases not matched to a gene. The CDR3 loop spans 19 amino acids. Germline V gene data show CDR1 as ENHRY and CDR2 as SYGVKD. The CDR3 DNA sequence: TGTGCCATCAGTGAATTCGGCGTCAGGGGGTCCACTTCTGGAAACACCATATATTTT. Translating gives CAISEFGVRGSTSGNTIYF.

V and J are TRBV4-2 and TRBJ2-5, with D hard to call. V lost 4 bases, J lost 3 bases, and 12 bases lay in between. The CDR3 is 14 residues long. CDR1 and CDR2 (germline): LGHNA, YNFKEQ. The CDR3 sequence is CASSPLDAEETQYF. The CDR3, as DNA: TGTGCCAGCAGCCCACTCGACGCGGAAGAGACCCAGTACTTC.

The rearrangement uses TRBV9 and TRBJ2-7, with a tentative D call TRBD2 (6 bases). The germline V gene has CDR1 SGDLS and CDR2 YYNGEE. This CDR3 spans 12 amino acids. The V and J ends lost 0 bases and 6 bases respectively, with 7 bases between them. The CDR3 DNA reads TGTGCCAGCAGCGTAGTGGAGGGCGAGCAGTACTTC. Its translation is CASSVVEGEQYF.